This TCR beta chain comes out of a study of cytomegalovirus exposure and HLA in healthy donors. Study-level points and caveats: It was assumed in the presence/absence analyses that sequencing depth was roughly uniform across donors.

The PCR used 60 Vbeta and 13 Jbeta primers. Only in-frame clones appear in the TCRdb table, and some are missing; sequencing was by immunoSEQ multiplex PCR. The sample consists of 270,000 or so clones, around 86% of them appearing once. For this clone: Its antigen remains unidentified.

Sequencing was performed on PBMCs. This clonotype originated in a man aged 35-49 years in good health and CMV-seropositive.

The CDR3 nucleotides read TGTGCCAGCAACCGGGGACAGGGCCGTGGCTACACCTTC. It encodes CASNRGQGRGYTF. The V call is TRBV28, the J call TRBJ1-2; 9 nucleotides match TRBD1. The V and J ends lost 7 bases and 7 bases, in that order; junction bases with no gene match: 7. The CDR3 contains 13 residues. Per germline, CDR1 MDHEN and CDR2 SYDVKM.